This TCR beta chain was identified during a study of cytomegalovirus exposure and HLA in healthy donors. Use of 60 Vbeta and 13 Jbeta primers characterized the PCR. The protocol was immunoSEQ multiplex PCR, while the TCRdb copy is restricted to in-frame clones and leaves out a portion. Of approximately 100,000 clones listed, 76% are singletons. Points on this clone: As yet, its antigen is unknown.

CDR1 and CDR2 (germline): SQVTM, ANQGSEA. This CDR3 is built from 14 residues. The germline V and J ends were trimmed by 5 bases and 0 bases, with 12 bases remaining between them. Findings of the study overall: In a later analysis, TCR beta V- and J-gene trimming was associated with a missense DCLRE1C variant. When analyzed later, the rates of TCR association showed variation by HLA locus, with DRB1 the most and HLA-C the fewest. Near-uniform donor sequencing depth was presumed by presence/absence analyses. An analysis done earlier found most TCR beta V segments productive about 87% or about 30% of the time.

Source material: PBMCs. The sequence was obtained from a man aged 40-55 years in good health and CMV-seronegative. This chain links TRBV29-1 with TRBJ2-3, with D perhaps matching TRBD2 (5 bases). CDR3 in amino acids: CSVRETASTDTQYF. The CDR3 nucleotides read TGCAGCGTTAGGGAGACCGCTAGCACAGATACGCAGTATTTT.